The rows below give T cell receptor beta chains drawn from one sample of a study of cytomegalovirus exposure and HLA in healthy donors. Sequenced by immunoSEQ multiplex PCR; TCRdb stores in-frame clones only, minus some. This sample has about 160,000 clones, with 75% to 90% found just once. Material for sequencing was PBMCs. The receptors originated from a boy between 2 and 10 years old in good health and CMV-seronegative. The CDR3 runs from the conserved cysteine through the conserved F or W. The D gene is left open where the match is weak. Clone size is not always given. Where it is, it says once, few, many or a class for expanded clones.

V,D,J,size,CDR3,DNA
TRBV2,.,TRBJ1-4,.,CASLTGYREKLFF,TGTGCCAGCCTAACAGGGTATCGTGAAAAACTGTTTTTT
TRBV30,.,TRBJ1-3,.,CAWSVPYSGNTIYF,TGTGCCTGGAGTGTACCCTACTCTGGAAACACCATATATTTT
TRBV19,TRBD2,TRBJ2-1,once,CASSMIGLGSSEQFF,TGTGCCAGTAGTATGATTGGACTAGGGAGCAGTGAGCAGTTCTTC
TRBV5-1,TRBD1,TRBJ1-1,.,CASSEGQGISNTEAFF,TGCGCCAGCAGTGAAGGACAGGGGATATCGAACACTGAAGCTTTCTTT
TRBV7-8,TRBD2,TRBJ2-2,.,CASSSIANGLASGELFF,TGTGCCAGCAGCTCGATAGCTAACGGACTAGCTTCCGGGGAGCTGTTTTTT
TRBV4-1,.,TRBJ2-3,few,CASSQVGGTDTQYF,TGCGCCAGCAGCCAAGTCGGGGGCACAGATACGCAGTATTTT
TRBV28,.,TRBJ1-1,.,CASSLRGYFAFF,TGTGCCAGCAGTTTGAGAGGGTACTTTGCTTTCTTT
TRBV7-6,TRBD2,TRBJ2-5,.,CASSLAASGGQETQYF,TGTGCCAGCAGCTTAGCGGCTAGCGGGGGCCAAGAGACCCAGTACTTC
TRBV6-6,TRBD1,TRBJ2-6,once,CASSPADRGTNVLTF,TGTGCCAGCAGTCCAGCGGACAGGGGGACCAACGTCCTGACTTTC
TRBV30,.,TRBJ1-1,.,CAWREGQTEAFF,TGTGCCTGGAGGGAGGGGCAAACTGAAGCTTTCTTT
TRBV30,.,TRBJ2-7,.,CAWSVLSSQYF,TGTGCCTGGAGTGTACTGTCTAGCCAGTACTTC
TRBV30,TRBD2,TRBJ2-5,few,CAWSTGTRSQETQYF,TGTGCCTGGAGTACCGGGACTAGAAGCCAAGAGACCCAGTACTTC
TRBV7-9,TRBD1,TRBJ1-3,few,CASSFGVGGLSGNTIYF,TGTGCCAGCAGCTTTGGGGTAGGGGGCCTCTCTGGAAACACCATATATTTT
TRBV6-1,.,TRBJ1-5,once,CASSEGLQGSNQPQHF,TGTGCCAGCAGTGAGGGTCTACAGGGTTCCAATCAGCCCCAGCATTTT
TRBV4-1,TRBD2,TRBJ2-1,few,CASSQTQTSAYNEQFF,TGCGCCAGCAGCCAAACCCAGACTAGCGCATACAATGAGCAGTTCTTC
TRBV6-5,.,TRBJ1-5,once,CASSYRLGDTNQPQHF,TGTGCCAGCAGTTACAGATTGGGGGACACCAATCAGCCCCAGCATTTT
TRBV11-2,.,TRBJ2-1,.,CASSYRTSSYNEQFF,TGTGCCAGCAGCTACAGAACTAGCTCCTACAATGAGCAGTTCTTC
TRBV7-9,.,TRBJ2-3,.,CASSLAQFHTQYF,TGTGCCAGCAGCTTAGCGCAGTTCCATACGCAGTATTTT
TRBV4-3,TRBD1,TRBJ2-1,.,CASSQELAGRDRVYNEQFF,TGCGCCAGCAGCCAAGAATTGGCGGGCCGGGACAGGGTATACAATGAGCAGTTCTTC
TRBV11-2,TRBD1,TRBJ2-1,.,CASSLTGGEQFF,TGTGCCAGCAGCCTTACAGGGGGTGAGCAGTTCTTC
TRBV5-6,TRBD1,TRBJ2-7,.,CASSRDRVTYEQYF,TGTGCCAGCTCTCGGGACAGGGTAACCTACGAGCAGTACTTC
TRBV4-3,TRBD1,TRBJ2-3,.,CASSQVIGGDADTQYF,TGCGCCAGCAGCCAAGTTATAGGGGGCGATGCAGATACGCAGTATTTT
TRBV6-4,TRBD2,TRBJ2-1,.,CASSDLGRGEQFF,TGTGCCAGCAGTGACCTAGGGAGGGGTGAGCAGTTCTTC
TRBV2,TRBD1,TRBJ2-7,.,CASRQGASYEQYF,TGTGCCAGCAGACAGGGGGCGTCCTACGAGCAGTACTTC
TRBV19,TRBD2,TRBJ2-3,.,CASSSSGGEGAQYF,TGTGCCAGTAGTTCCTCGGGGGGGGAGGGGGCGCAGTATTTT
TRBV28,.,TRBJ2-3,.,CASSLCRGTDTQYF,TGTGCCAGCAGTTTATGCAGGGGCACAGATACGCAGTATTTT
TRBV6-6,.,TRBJ2-3,.,CASSPNSGGGADTQYF,TGTGCCAGCAGTCCTAATAGCGGAGGGGGGGCAGATACGCAGTATTTT
TRBV28,TRBD1,TRBJ2-7,.,CASSSDRASRIEQYF,TGTGCCAGCAGTTCCGACAGGGCGTCCAGGATCGAGCAGTACTTC
TRBV5-1,.,TRBJ1-5,few,CASTLLTVNQPQHF,TGCGCCAGCACCCTTCTGACAGTCAATCAGCCCCAGCATTTT
TRBV30,.,TRBJ1-5,.,CAWSPVGTSNQPQHF,TGTGCCTGGAGCCCCGTTGGGACAAGCAATCAGCCCCAGCATTTT
TRBV6-5,.,TRBJ2-1,.,CASSPRTVKDEQFF,TGTGCCAGCAGTCCAAGGACAGTCAAGGATGAGCAGTTCTTC
TRBV5-1,TRBD2,TRBJ2-1,.,CASSLVEKPLAENEQFF,TGCGCCAGCAGCTTGGTTGAGAAACCGCTAGCGGAAAATGAGCAGTTCTTC
TRBV4-2,TRBD2,TRBJ2-5,.,CASSLWTSGEETQYF,TGTGCCAGCAGCCTATGGACTAGCGGAGAAGAGACCCAGTACTTC
TRBV19,.,TRBJ1-3,.,CASSIADTIYF,TGTGCCAGTAGTATAGCCGACACCATATATTTT
TRBV5-4,TRBD1,TRBJ2-1,.,CASSQWTGATYNEQFF,TGTGCCAGCAGCCAATGGACAGGGGCAACCTACAATGAGCAGTTCTTC
TRBV7-3,TRBD2,TRBJ2-3,.,CASSLNAAASGSADTQYF,TGTGCCAGCAGCTTAAACGCGGCGGCTAGCGGGAGTGCAGATACGCAGTATTTT
TRBV5-6,TRBD1,TRBJ2-1,.,CASLLVATGPYNEQFF,TGTGCCAGCCTCTTAGTTGCGACAGGGCCCTACAATGAGCAGTTCTTC
TRBV6-5,TRBD1,TRBJ1-2,few,CASSVNRGSADGYTF,TGTGCCAGCAGTGTAAACAGGGGTTCGGCCGATGGCTACACCTTC
TRBV29-1,.,TRBJ2-7,.,CSVEGALAREQYF,TGCAGCGTTGAAGGGGCCCTAGCGCGGGAGCAGTACTTC
TRBV14,.,TRBJ2-3,.,CASSPAGRYTDTQYF,TGTGCCAGCAGCCCTGCGGGGCGGTACACAGATACGCAGTATTTT
TRBV5-4,.,TRBJ2-5,.,CASSPGTRQETQYF,TGTGCCAGCAGCCCCGGGACTCGACAAGAGACCCAGTACTTC
TRBV9,.,TRBJ2-3,.,CASTQGGQGTDTQYF,TGTGCCAGCACCCAGGGGGGACAAGGCACAGATACGCAGTATTTT
TRBV7-2,TRBD2,TRBJ2-1,.,CASSLSGRGSYNEQFF,TGTGCCAGCAGCCTCAGCGGGAGGGGGTCCTACAATGAGCAGTTCTTC
TRBV19,.,TRBJ2-6,once,CASNGEALSGANVLTF,TGTGCCTCAAATGGGGAGGCCCTCTCTGGGGCCAACGTCCTGACTTTC
TRBV29-1,TRBD1,TRBJ1-1,once,CSVAGQAMNTEAFF,TGCAGCGTTGCAGGACAGGCCATGAACACTGAAGCTTTCTTT
TRBV5-1,.,TRBJ1-1,.,CASSLGQQILSTEAFF,TGCGCCAGCAGCTTGGGTCAACAGATTTTAAGCACTGAAGCTTTCTTT
TRBV7-2,.,TRBJ1-5,.,CASSLGREGQPQHF,TGTGCCAGCAGCTTAGGCAGGGAAGGTCAGCCCCAGCATTTT
TRBV30,TRBD2,TRBJ2-1,.,CAWSPGLAGGINEQFF,TGTGCCTGGAGTCCCGGACTAGCGGGAGGAATCAATGAGCAGTTCTTC